The 14 T cell receptor beta chains presented below share a single source sample, sequenced in a study of blood T cell repertoires in COVID-19. The table came from immunoSEQ multiplex PCR; TCRdb's copy has only in-frame clones and leaves some out. The sample carries fewer than 500,000 clones, 80% to 90% recorded once. Sequenced input: PBMCs or T cells enriched from blood (not recorded which). These TCRs come from a man between 25 and 39 years old who had recovered from COVID-19.

The rearrangement links TRBV27 to TRBJ2-7; TRBD1 is a possible D gene (5 bases). Trimming shortened V by 3 bases and J by 0 bases, and 9 bases separated the two germline ends. This CDR3 has 14 amino acids. CDR1 MNHEY and CDR2 SMNVEV come from the germline V gene (reference sequence). The CDR3 nucleotides are TGTGCCAGCAGTTTCAGTAGGGGCTCCTACGAGCAGTACTTC. Protein: CASSFSRGSYEQYF.

The CDR3 loop is CASSQGQGARFGETQYF. The DNA of the CDR3 is TGTGCCAGCAGTCAAGGACAGGGGGCTAGGTTTGGAGAGACCCAGTACTTC. The chain couples TRBV2 to TRBJ2-5, with TRBD1 matching over 11 bases. Germline V gene data show CDR1 as SNHLY and CDR2 as FYNNEI. This CDR3 region has 17 residues. Unmatched junction bases numbered 12, after V lost 5 bases and J lost 4 bases. The entire variable domain, with the rest obtained from reference TRBV2 and TRBJ2-5, is as follows: EPEVTQTPSHQVTQMGQEVILRCVPISNHLYFYWYRQILGQKVEFLVSFYNNEISEKSEIFDDQFSVERPDGSNFTLKIRSTKLEDSAMYFCASSQGQGARFGETQYFGPGTRLLVL.

V gene TRBV27 combines with J gene TRBJ1-2; the D gene is possibly TRBD1 (5 bases). The V gene lost 3 bases and the J gene lost 7 bases, with 9 bases spanning the gap. Germline V lookup: CDR1 MNHEY, CDR2 SMNVEV (reference sequence). This CDR3 has 12 amino acids. Written as DNA, the CDR3 is TGTGCCAGCAGTTTTCAGGGAACTGGCTACACCTTC. This gives the protein CASSFQGTGYTF.

The chain is built from TRBV20-1 and TRBJ1-1; D unclear. Between the trimmed V and J ends, which lost 8 bases and 0 bases, there was a span of 7 bases. Per germline, CDR1 DFQATT and CDR2 SNEGSKA (reference sequence). This CDR3 region has 11 residues. CDR3 loop: CSTRMNTEAFF. The CDR3 DNA reads TGCAGTACCAGAATGAACACTGAAGCTTTCTTT.

The chain carries TRBV6-4 and TRBJ2-1, with 7 nucleotides matching TRBD2. Germline V gives CDR1 MRHNA, CDR2 SNTAGT. V was clipped by 0 bases and J by 15 bases; unmatched bases: 5. The CDR3 runs 12 residues. CDR3 in amino acids: CASSDSGTKWFF. As DNA, the CDR3 is TGTGCCAGCAGTGACTCCGGGACTAAGTGGTTCTTC.

This clone was seen a single time. This chain connects TRBV15 to TRBJ2-2; 10 positions agree with TRBD2. The V gene end was trimmed by 1 base and the J gene end by 2 bases; junction bases not matched to a gene: 7. The CDR3 runs to 18 residues. Germline CDR1 LNHNV, CDR2 YYDKDF (reference sequence). CDR3 DNA: TGTGCCACCAGCAGAGGTCTAGCGGGAGCCTTTAACACCGGGGAGCTGTTTTTT. Protein: CATSRGLAGAFNTGELFF. The complete variable domain, with remaining parts taken from reference TRBV15 and TRBJ2-2, reads DAMVIQNPRYQVTQFGKPVTLSCSQTLNHNVMYWYQQKSSQAPKLLFHYYDKDFNNEADTPDNFQSRRPNTSFCFLDIRSPGLGDTAMYLCATSRGLAGAFNTGELFFGEGSRLTVL.

This chain joins TRBV6-6 and TRBJ2-1, with TRBD1 matching 7 bases. The V segment lost 5 bases and the J segment 3 bases; nucleotides outside the gene matches: 13. In germline, CDR1 is MNHNY, CDR2 SVGAGI (reference sequence). The CDR3 length is 17 residues. This CDR3 is CASSPHPGTDVYNEQFF. Here the CDR3 DNA reads TGTGCCAGCAGTCCTCACCCCGGGACAGACGTCTACAATGAGCAGTTCTTC.

The V gene is TRBV27, the J gene TRBJ2-7, with a tentative D call TRBD2 (6 bases). This CDR3 comprises 17 residues. V lost 5 bases, J lost 2 bases, and 22 bases lay in between. Germline loops: CDR1 MNHEY, CDR2 SMNVEV (reference sequence). The CDR3 DNA sequence: TGTGCCAGCAGTACCACCCTATTGACTAGAGGGGCCTACGAGCAGTACTTC. This gives the protein CASSTTLLTRGAYEQYF.

The chain joins TRBV5-6 to TRBJ1-5; maybe TRBD1 (5 bases). The CDR3 covers 15 residues. The V end was cut by 0 bases, the J end by 4 bases, with 11 bases between. CDR1 and CDR2 from the germline V gene are SGHDT and YYEEEE. This chain's CDR3 is CASSLERTPNQPQHF. In DNA, the CDR3 is TGTGCCAGCAGCTTGGAAAGGACACCTAATCAGCCCCAGCATTTT.

The chain recombines TRBV5-1 with TRBJ2-7; 11 bases line up with TRBD2. V was pared by 4 bases and J by 2 bases, with 5 bases of the junction left unmatched. This CDR3 contains 15 residues. CDR1 is SGHRS and CDR2 is YFSETQ in the germline V gene. CDR3 residues: CASSPETSGAYEQYF. CDR3 sequence (DNA): TGCGCCAGCAGCCCCGAGACTAGCGGGGCCTACGAGCAGTACTTC.

The V and J genes are TRBV30 and TRBJ1-2; the D is unclear. In germline, CDR1 is GTSNPN, CDR2 SVGIG (reference sequence). With 0 bases removed from V and 2 bases from J, the gap between germline ends came to 7 bases. The CDR3 has 13 residues. CDR3 bases: TGTGCCTGGAGTGTCACCTACAACTATGGCTACACCTTC. Amino acid sequence: CAWSVTYNYGYTF.

This clone was detected once. This chain joins TRBV11-2 and TRBJ2-1; TRBD2 might be the D (5 bases). The germline V gene has CDR1 SGHAT and CDR2 FQNNGV. The CDR3 has 18 amino acids. Trimming removed 7 bases at V and 3 bases at J, with 25 bases between. This chain's CDR3 is CASTSRDPQSANYNEQFF. The CDR3 DNA sequence: TGTGCCAGCACCTCCCGGGATCCGCAGTCCGCGAACTACAATGAGCAGTTCTTC.

This clone was seen just once. The chain has TRBV28 and TRBJ1-1, with 9 bases aligning to TRBD1. Germline V gene data show CDR1 as MDHEN and CDR2 as SYDVKM. The CDR3 has 14 amino acids. The junction had 10 bases not matched to a gene; V was cut back by 4 bases and J by 10 bases. This CDR3 reads CASSSPQGAQGAFF. The CDR3 nucleotides are TGTGCCAGCAGTTCCCCACAGGGGGCGCAGGGAGCTTTCTTT.

This chain connects TRBV6-5 to TRBJ2-5; 8 bases fit TRBD2. The CDR3 spans 13 residues. Germline V gives CDR1 MNHEY, CDR2 SVGAGI. J gave up 4 bases and V 9 bases, and 7 bases lay outside the gene matches. CDR3 bases: TGTGCCAGTAAGCGGGAGTATCCAGAGACCCAGTACTTC. This encodes CASKREYPETQYF.